This record looks at one TCR beta chain sequence and its context. Antigen specificity is unknown. With 0 bases removed from V and 7 bases from J, the gap between germline ends came to 13 bases. CDR1 and CDR2 (germline): LGHDT, YNNKEL (reference sequence). This CDR3 region has 15 residues. Libraries were made from TCR beta cDNA, and they carried unique molecular identifiers. From the PCR reads, TCRdb called clonotypes with MiXCR, one entry per CDR3 protein. Among about 760,000 distinct CDR3 sequences listed, 30% were seen once. The source of the sample is a study of post-analysis software for immune sequencing data. Study summary: The courses of disease that were included comprised relapsing-remitting, secondary progressive and progressive-relapsing multiple sclerosis. Study outcomes and limitations: TRBV5-6, TRBV5-1 and TRBV20-1 belonged to a set of about five TRBV segments that were more frequent in patients than controls. Compared against controls, patients with multiple sclerosis displayed significantly lower normalized Chao1 diversity.

This TCR derives from a girl aged 10 to 17 with multiple sclerosis. The chain couples TRBV3-1 to TRBJ1-5, with D possibly matching TRBD1 (5 bases). The sample consisted of blood. CDR3 sequence (DNA): TGTGCCAGCAGCCAAGATCCGCAGGGCCGGCAGCCCCAGCATTTT. It encodes CASSQDPQGRQPQHF.